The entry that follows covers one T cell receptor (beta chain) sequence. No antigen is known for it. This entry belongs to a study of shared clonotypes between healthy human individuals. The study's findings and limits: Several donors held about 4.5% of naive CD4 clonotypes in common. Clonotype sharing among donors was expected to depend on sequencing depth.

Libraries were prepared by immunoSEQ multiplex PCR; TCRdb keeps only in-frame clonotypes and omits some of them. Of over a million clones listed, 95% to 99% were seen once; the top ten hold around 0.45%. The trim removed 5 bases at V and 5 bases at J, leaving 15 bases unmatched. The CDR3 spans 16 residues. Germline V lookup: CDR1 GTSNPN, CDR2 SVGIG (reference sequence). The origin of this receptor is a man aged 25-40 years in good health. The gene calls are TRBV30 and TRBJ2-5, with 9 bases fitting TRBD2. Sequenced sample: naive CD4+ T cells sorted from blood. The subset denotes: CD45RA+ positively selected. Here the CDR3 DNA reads TGTGCCTGGGTCCCCGCGGCGGGGGGGTCGATTGAGACCCAGTACTTC. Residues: CAWVPAAGGSIETQYF.